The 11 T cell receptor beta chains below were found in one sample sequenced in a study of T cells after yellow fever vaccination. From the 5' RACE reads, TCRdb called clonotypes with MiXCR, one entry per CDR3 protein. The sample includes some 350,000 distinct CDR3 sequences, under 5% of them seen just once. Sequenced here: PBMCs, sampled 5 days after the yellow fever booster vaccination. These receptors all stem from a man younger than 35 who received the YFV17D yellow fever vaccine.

This CDR3 reads CSAPLLAEETQYF. The DNA of the CDR3 is TGCAGTGCGCCCCTACTAGCGGAAGAGACCCAGTACTTC. The rearrangement links TRBV20-1 to TRBJ2-5; 8 nucleotides agree with TRBD2. Germline CDR1 is DFQATT and CDR2 is SNEGSKA (reference sequence). Trimming cost V 6 bases and J 3 bases; bases outside gene matches: 6. The CDR3 loop spans 13 amino acids.

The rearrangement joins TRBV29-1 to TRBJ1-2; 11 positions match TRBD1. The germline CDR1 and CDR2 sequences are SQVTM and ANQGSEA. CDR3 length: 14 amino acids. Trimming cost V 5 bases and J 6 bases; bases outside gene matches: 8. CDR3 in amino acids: CSVLVSGQGDGYTF. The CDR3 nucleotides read TGCAGCGTTTTGGTCTCGGGACAGGGGGATGGCTACACCTTC. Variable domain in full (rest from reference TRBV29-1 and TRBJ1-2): SAVISQKPSRDICQRGTSLTIQCQVDSQVTMMFWYRQQPGQSLTLIATANQGSEATYESGFVIDKFPISRPNLTFSTLTVSNMSPEDSSIYLCSVLVSGQGDGYTFGSGTRLTVV.

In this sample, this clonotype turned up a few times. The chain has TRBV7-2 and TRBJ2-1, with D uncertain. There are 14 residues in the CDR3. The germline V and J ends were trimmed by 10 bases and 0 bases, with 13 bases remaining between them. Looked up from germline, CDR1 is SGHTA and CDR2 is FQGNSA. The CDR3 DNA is TGTGCCACTACAAGCCCTAACTCCTACAATGAGCAGTTCTTC. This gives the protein CATTSPNSYNEQFF.

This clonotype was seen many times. The CDR3 sequence: CASSPLGHMNTEAFF. The DNA for the CDR3 is TGTGCCAGCAGTCCCCTTGGGCACATGAACACTGAAGCTTTCTTT. The rearrangement joins TRBV14 to TRBJ1-1, with D hard to call. Looked up from germline, CDR1 is SGHDN and CDR2 is FVKESK. Trimming removed 6 bases from V and 0 bases from J, with 14 bases in between. The CDR3 has 15 amino acids.

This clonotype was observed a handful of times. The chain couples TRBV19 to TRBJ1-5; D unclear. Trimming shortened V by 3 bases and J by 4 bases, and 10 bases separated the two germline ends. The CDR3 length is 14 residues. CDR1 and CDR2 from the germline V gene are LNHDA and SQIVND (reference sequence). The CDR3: CASSIFPGNQPQHF. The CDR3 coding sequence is TGTGCCAGTAGTATCTTCCCCGGGAATCAGCCCCAGCATTTT. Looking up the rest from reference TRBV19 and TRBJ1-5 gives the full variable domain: DGGITQSPKYLFRKEGQNVTLSCEQNLNHDAMYWYRQDPGQGLRLIYYSQIVNDFQKGDIAEGYSVSREKKESFPLTVTSAQKNPTAFYLCASSIFPGNQPQHFGDGTRLSIL.

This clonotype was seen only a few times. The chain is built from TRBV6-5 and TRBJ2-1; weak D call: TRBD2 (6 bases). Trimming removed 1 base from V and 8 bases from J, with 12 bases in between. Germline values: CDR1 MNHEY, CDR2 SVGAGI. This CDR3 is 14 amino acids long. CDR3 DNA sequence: TGTGCCAGCAGTTACTGGGAGGACCGGGATGAGCAGTTCTTC. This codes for CASSYWEDRDEQFF.

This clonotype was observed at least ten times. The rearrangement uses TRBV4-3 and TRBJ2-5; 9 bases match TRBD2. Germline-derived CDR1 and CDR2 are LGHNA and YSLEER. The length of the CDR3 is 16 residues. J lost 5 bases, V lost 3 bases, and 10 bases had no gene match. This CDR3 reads CASSQLPPSGVETQYF. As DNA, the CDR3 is TGCGCCAGCAGCCAGCTTCCTCCTAGCGGGGTCGAGACCCAGTACTTC.

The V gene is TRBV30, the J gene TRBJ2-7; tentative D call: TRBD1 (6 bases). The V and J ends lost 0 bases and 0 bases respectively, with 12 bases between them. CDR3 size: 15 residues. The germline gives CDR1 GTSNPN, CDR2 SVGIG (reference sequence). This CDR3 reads CAWSVGGAFSYEQYF. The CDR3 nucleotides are TGTGCCTGGAGTGTAGGGGGAGCGTTCTCCTACGAGCAGTACTTC.

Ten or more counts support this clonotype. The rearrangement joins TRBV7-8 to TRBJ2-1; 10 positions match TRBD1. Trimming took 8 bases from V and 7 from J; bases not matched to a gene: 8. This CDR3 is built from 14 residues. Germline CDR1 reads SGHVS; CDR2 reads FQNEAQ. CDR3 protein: CASDGTGEGNEQFF. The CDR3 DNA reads TGTGCCAGCGACGGGACAGGGGAGGGGAATGAGCAGTTCTTC. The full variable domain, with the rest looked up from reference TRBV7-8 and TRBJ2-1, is GAGVSQSPRYKVAKRGQDVALRCDPISGHVSLFWYQQALGQGPEFLTYFQNEAQLDKSGLPSDRFFAERPEGSVSTLKIQRTQQEDSAVYLCASDGTGEGNEQFFGPGTRLTVL.

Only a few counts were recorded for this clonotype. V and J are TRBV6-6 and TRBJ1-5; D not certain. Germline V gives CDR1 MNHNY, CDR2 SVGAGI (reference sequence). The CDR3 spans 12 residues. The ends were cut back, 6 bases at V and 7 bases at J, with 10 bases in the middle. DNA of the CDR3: TGTGCCAGCAGCCCCCAACTCCAGCCCCAGCATTTT. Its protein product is CASSPQLQPQHF.

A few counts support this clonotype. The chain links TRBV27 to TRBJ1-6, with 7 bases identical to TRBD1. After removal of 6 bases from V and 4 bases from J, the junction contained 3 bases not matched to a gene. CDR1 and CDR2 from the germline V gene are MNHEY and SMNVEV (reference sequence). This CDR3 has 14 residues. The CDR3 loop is CASRRGQYNSPLHF. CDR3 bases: TGTGCCAGCAGGAGGGGGCAATATAATTCACCCCTCCACTTT.